What follows are 21 T cell receptor beta chains derived from one specimen sequenced in a study of memory CD4+ T cells and cytomegalovirus serostatus. Sequencing used immunoSEQ multiplex PCR; TCRdb keeps in-frame clones, though not all of them. The data hold some 73,000 clones, with approximately 78% observed a single time. The sort gate was single viable CD3+CD4+CD8-CD45RO+ cells for memory CD4+ T cells. The specimen was memory CD4+ T cells from blood. These receptors were taken from an adult in good health and CMV-seropositive.

V is TRBV18 and J is TRBJ1-1; 8 nucleotides match TRBD1. V lost 5 bases, J lost 3 bases, and 8 bases stayed unmatched. Germline V lookup: CDR1 KGHSH, CDR2 LQKENI. This CDR3 spans 15 amino acids. CDR3 in DNA: TGTGCCAGCTCATTCGCAGGGGGCAAAGACACTGAAGCTTTCTTT. Protein sequence: CASSFAGGKDTEAFF.

V is TRBV30 and J is TRBJ1-1, with D maybe TRBD1 (6 bases). This CDR3 is built from 13 residues. CDR1 and CDR2 from the germline V gene are GTSNPN and SVGIG (reference sequence). With 4 bases removed from V and 11 bases from J, the gap between germline ends came to 20 bases. The DNA for the CDR3 is TGTGCCTGGATGAGGGGGGGGTTCGGCTTGGCTTTCTTT. Amino acids: CAWMRGGFGLAFF.

This clone was detected only a few times. The chain employs TRBV6-1 and TRBJ1-5; the D is unclear. CDR1 and CDR2 from the germline V gene are MNHNS and SASEGT. CDR3 length: 13 residues. The V end lost 6 bases, the J end lost 0 bases, and 6 bases lay between the germline ends. Here the CDR3 reads CASRVDSNQPQHF. The CDR3 nucleotides are TGTGCCAGCAGAGTCGATAGCAATCAGCCCCAGCATTTT.

A single count supports this clone. The rearrangement links TRBV2 to TRBJ2-1; 8 bases fit TRBD2. This CDR3 contains 14 residues. The germline CDR1 and CDR2 sequences are SNHLY and FYNNEI. J lost 8 bases, V lost 3 bases, and 6 bases had no gene match. The CDR3 loop reads CASSEGLVTHEQFF. The CDR3, as DNA: TGTGCCAGCAGTGAGGGACTAGTCACCCATGAGCAGTTCTTC.

The chain couples TRBV30 to TRBJ1-1; D is uncertain. Germline values: CDR1 GTSNPN, CDR2 SVGIG (reference sequence). The V end lost 5 bases, the J end lost 6 bases, and 10 bases lay between the germline ends. The CDR3 runs 11 residues. CDR3 sequence: CAWASLSEAFF. The CDR3 DNA reads TGTGCCTGGGCAAGCTTATCTGAAGCTTTCTTT. The whole variable domain, remainder taken from reference TRBV30 and TRBJ1-1, is SQTIHQWPATLVQPVGSPLSLECTVEGTSNPNLYWYRQAAGRGLQLLFYSVGIGQISSEVPQNLSASRPQDRQFILSSKKLLLSDSGFYLCAWASLSEAFFGQGTRLTVV.

V and J are TRBV21-1 and TRBJ1-3. TRBV21-1 is reported as a pseudogene. The CDR3 runs to 19 residues. The CDR3: CASSKRATRPGYSGNTIYF. The CDR3 bases are TGTGCCAGCAGTAAAAGGGCCACCCGTCCAGGTTACTCTGGAAACACCATATATTTT.

This clone turned up a few times. V gene TRBV4-1 combines with J gene TRBJ2-1; 8 bases match TRBD1. The junction had 0 bases not matched to a gene; V was cut back by 2 bases and J by 3 bases. CDR1 is MGHRA and CDR2 is YSYEKL in the germline V gene. The CDR3 runs 14 residues. CDR3 protein: CASSQTGGYNEQFF. CDR3 nucleotides: TGCGCCAGCAGCCAAACAGGGGGCTACAATGAGCAGTTCTTC.

This clone was seen a single time. The V gene is TRBV5-1, the J gene TRBJ2-3, with 9 bases that match TRBD1. With 0 bases clipped from V and 4 bases from J, the junction kept 12 bases outside the gene matches. This CDR3 comprises 18 residues. The germline gives CDR1 SGHRS, CDR2 YFSETQ. CDR3 region: CASSLDGPGQGFADTQYF. The CDR3 DNA is TGCGCCAGCAGCTTGGACGGGCCGGGACAGGGTTTTGCAGATACGCAGTATTTT.

The rearrangement uses TRBV2 and TRBJ2-4, with D tentatively TRBD2 (6 bases). CDR3 length: 12 amino acids. Germline-derived CDR1 and CDR2 are SNHLY and FYNNEI. Trimming cost V 7 bases and J 9 bases, with 13 bases left between them. The CDR3 region is CASNSGGLIQYF. In nucleotides, the CDR3 is TGTGCCAGCAACTCCGGAGGGCTCATTCAGTACTTC.

V usage is TRBV4-3 and J usage is TRBJ2-1; 8 positions match TRBD2. This CDR3 spans 20 amino acids. Germline V gene lookup returns CDR1 LGHNA and CDR2 YSLEER. The J segment lost 6 bases and the V segment lost 0 bases, leaving 19 bases of the junction unmatched. The CDR3 nucleotides read TGCGCCAGCAGCCAAGATACAACTGGCGGGAGGTGGGGTGTGAGCAATGAGCAGTTCTTC. It encodes CASSQDTTGGRWGVSNEQFF.

The chain joins TRBV2 to TRBJ2-3; the match to TRBD2 covers 9 bases. V lost 5 bases and J lost 2; bases outside the gene matches: 8. This CDR3 has 16 residues. CDR1 SNHLY and CDR2 FYNNEI come from the germline V gene. CDR3 residues: CASSKGGGRVTDTQYF. Written as DNA, the CDR3 is TGTGCCAGCAGTAAAGGGGGCGGGAGGGTCACAGATACGCAGTATTTT.

There are a few counts of this clone. V is TRBV7-8 and J is TRBJ1-1, with TRBD1 matching over 9 bases. The CDR3 has 14 amino acids. In germline, CDR1 is SGHVS, CDR2 FQNEAQ. J was trimmed by 4 bases and V by 5 bases; bases with no gene match: 5. The CDR3, as DNA: TGTGCCAGCAGCGGACAGGGGTTGGGCACTGAAGCTTTCTTT. This codes for CASSGQGLGTEAFF.

This chain uses TRBV11-2 with TRBJ1-2, with 9 bases identical to TRBD1. The CDR3 length is 13 residues. Losses at the gene ends were 5 bases for V and 6 bases for J; bases not matched to a gene: 4. Germline CDR1 SGHAT, CDR2 FQNNGV. The CDR3 DNA sequence: TGTGCCAGCAGCCAGGACAGGGGACATGGCTACACCTTC. Translated, it gives CASSQDRGHGYTF.

The chain carries TRBV7-2 and TRBJ2-2; D is unresolved. Germline CDR1 SGHTA, CDR2 FQGNSA. This CDR3 contains 12 residues. V was shortened by 5 bases and J by 6 bases, with 7 bases between the two germline ends. The CDR3 bases are TGTGCCAGCAGCCCTTACGCCGGGGAGCTGTTTTTT. As protein: CASSPYAGELFF.

This clone was observed once. The rearrangement links TRBV7-2 to TRBJ2-3, with D perhaps TRBD1 (6 bases). The CDR3 is 15 amino acids. Germline loops: CDR1 SGHTA, CDR2 FQGNSA. V lost 0 bases to trimming and J lost 2 bases, with 9 bases between them. CDR3 nucleotides: TGTGCCAGCAGCTTAGCACCGGGACACACAGATACGCAGTATTTT. Protein product: CASSLAPGHTDTQYF. The full variable domain, completed using reference TRBV7-2 and TRBJ2-3, is GAGVSQSPSNKVTEKGKDVELRCDPISGHTALYWYRQSLGQGLEFLIYFQGNSAPDKSGLPSDRFSAERTGGSVSTLTIQRTQQEDSAVYLCASSLAPGHTDTQYFGPGTRLTVL.

This clone has only a few counts. This chain uses TRBV29-1 with TRBJ1-1; TRBD1 matches 7 bases. J gave up 8 bases and V 8 bases, and 5 bases lay outside the gene matches. The germline gives CDR1 SQVTM, CDR2 ANQGSEA. The CDR3 length is 10 residues. CDR3 in amino acids: CSIGQAEAFF. Here the CDR3 DNA reads TGCAGCATAGGACAGGCCGAAGCTTTCTTT.

The chain links TRBV11-1 to TRBJ2-7, with unresolved D. Germline values: CDR1 SGHAT, CDR2 FQDESV (reference sequence). This CDR3 has 11 residues. Deletions cut 1 base from V and 6 bases from J, with 4 bases between. The CDR3, as DNA: TGTGCCAGCAGCTTAGACCTCGAGCAGTACTTC. Amino acids: CASSLDLEQYF.

For the CDR3, the DNA is TGCGCCAGCAGCTCTCGGACAGGGGGCGTTGGGAACACTGAAGCTTTCTTT. The encoded protein is CASSSRTGGVGNTEAFF. The chain uses TRBV5-1 and TRBJ1-1, with TRBD1 matching over 11 bases. The germline V gene has CDR1 SGHRS and CDR2 YFSETQ. With 3 bases clipped from V and 1 base from J, the junction kept 8 bases outside the gene matches. The CDR3 consists of 17 residues.

This chain links TRBV19 with TRBJ2-2; D possibly corresponds to TRBD1 (8 bases). Per germline, CDR1 LNHDA and CDR2 SQIVND (reference sequence). The CDR3 length is 14 residues. The ends were cut back, 4 bases at V and 7 bases at J, with 13 bases in the middle. This CDR3 is CASSRQGRDGELFF. CDR3 nucleotide sequence: TGTGCCAGTAGTAGACAGGGGAGGGACGGGGAGCTGTTTTTT. The entire variable domain, with the rest obtained from reference TRBV19 and TRBJ2-2, is as follows: DGGITQSPKYLFRKEGQNVTLSCEQNLNHDAMYWYRQDPGQGLRLIYYSQIVNDFQKGDIAEGYSVSREKKESFPLTVTSAQKNPTAFYLCASSRQGRDGELFFGEGSRLTVL.

This chain joins TRBV12-5 and TRBJ1-4; D not certain. The V end lost 4 bases, the J end lost 5 bases, and 8 bases lay between the germline ends. Germline V gene sequence: CDR1 LGHNT, CDR2 FRNRAP. The CDR3 has 13 residues. The chain's CDR3 is CASGSLANEKLFF. For the CDR3, the DNA is TGTGCTAGTGGTTCGCTTGCGAATGAAAAACTGTTTTTT.

This chain connects TRBV7-2 to TRBJ1-5; D is perhaps TRBD1 (5 bases). From germline, CDR1 is SGHTA and CDR2 FQGNSA. V gave up 1 base and J gave up 1 base, with 11 bases separating them. The CDR3 contains 16 residues. The CDR3 DNA reads TGTGCCAGCAGCTTAGGTTCAGGGAAAAGCAATCAGCCCCAGCATTTT. It codes for CASSLGSGKSNQPQHF.